The T cell receptor (beta chain) under discussion was sequenced for a study of T cell responses to AZD1222 COVID-19 vaccine. Here immunoSEQ multiplex PCR was the method, and the copy in TCRdb shows in-frame clones only, minus some. The sample contains tens of thousands of clones, around 86% of which appear only once. The CDR3 spans 13 residues. Germline CDR1 is MNHEY and CDR2 is SVGAGI. Trimming stripped 2 bases from V and 5 bases from J, with 9 bases between. Regarding the study as a whole: Receipt of two AZD1222 doses was followed by a rise in Spike-specific TCR breadth and depth. Vaccine-associated CD4 TCRs spanned spike, dominant at 160-218 and 743-854. Reportedly, close to half of spike-specific TCRs are directed against unmutated variant regions. None of the repertoires were sampled until the peak T cell response had passed.

As regards this clone: Antigen: not known.

The source material was peripheral blood, sampled on day 0 of AZD1222 vaccination. The chain links TRBV6-5 to TRBJ1-1; D ambiguous. The source is an adult in good health. Here the CDR3 reads CASSYRRETEAFF. The CDR3 DNA reads as TGTGCCAGCAGTTACAGGCGGGAGACTGAAGCTTTCTTT.